The 3 T cell receptor beta chains below were found in one sample sequenced in a study of cytomegalovirus exposure and HLA in healthy donors (dated by TCRdb to 2017 to 2019). Library creation used the immunoSEQ multiplex PCR assay. A mixture of 60 forward primers for TCR Vbeta segments and 13 reverse primers for TCR Jbeta segments was used in the multiplex PCR. In its TCRdb copy, this immuneACCESS table keeps in-frame sequences only and misses some clones. Where compared with another copy, unresolved V genes explain less than half of these, and the others have no known cause. The sample yields a few hundred thousand clones; roughly 70% were counted once. The biggest ten clones account for under 3% of the sample. The sequencing sample was made of PBMCs. These receptor sequences come from a female donor in good health and CMV-seronegative.

The V and J genes are TRBV27 and TRBJ2-7, with 8 bases fitting TRBD2. The CDR3 sequence is 13 residues long. V lost 5 bases and J lost 4; bases outside the gene matches: 4. Germline V gene sequence: CDR1 MNHEY, CDR2 SMNVEV (reference sequence). CDR3 protein: CASSPGGVYEQYF. The DNA for the CDR3 is TGTGCCAGCAGTCCCGGGGGGGTTTACGAGCAGTACTTC.

In DNA form, the CDR3 reads TGTGCCAGCAGCGTGGGCCTGACAGGGGCCGGGTACGAGCAGTACTTC. Translating it yields CASSVGLTGAGYEQYF. The chain recombines TRBV9 with TRBJ2-7, with TRBD1 matching over 8 bases. J gave up 4 bases and V 2 bases, and 11 bases lay outside the gene matches. Germline V gene lookup returns CDR1 SGDLS and CDR2 YYNGEE. This CDR3 is 16 amino acids long.

The V call is TRBV5-1, the J call TRBJ2-5, with 11 bases matching TRBD2. Losses at the gene ends were 7 bases for V and 13 bases for J; bases not matched to a gene: 18. In germline, CDR1 is SGHRS, CDR2 YFSETQ. The CDR3 is 15 amino acids. CDR3 nucleotides: TGCGCCAGCGGGGGGTCGCCTAGCGGGAGGATAGTATGGTACTTC. Translation: CASGGSPSGRIVWYF.